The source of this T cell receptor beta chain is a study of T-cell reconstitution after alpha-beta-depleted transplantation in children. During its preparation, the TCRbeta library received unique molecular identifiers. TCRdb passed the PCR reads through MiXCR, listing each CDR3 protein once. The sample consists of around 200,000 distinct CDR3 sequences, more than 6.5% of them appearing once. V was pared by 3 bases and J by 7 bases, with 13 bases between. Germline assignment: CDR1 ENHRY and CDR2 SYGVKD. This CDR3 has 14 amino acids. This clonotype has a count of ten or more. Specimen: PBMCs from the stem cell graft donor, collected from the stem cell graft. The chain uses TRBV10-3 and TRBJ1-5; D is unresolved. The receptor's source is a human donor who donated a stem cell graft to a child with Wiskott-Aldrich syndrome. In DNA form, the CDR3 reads TGTGCCATCAGTGACTCAGCGATTGGGCAGCCCCAGCATTTT. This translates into CAISDSAIGQPQHF.